The T cell receptor (beta chain) under discussion was sequenced for a study of blood T cell repertoires in COVID-19. On the study more broadly: Sites across the United States, Italy and Spain contributed samples from acute and convalescent COVID-19.

Repertoires were generated with immunoSEQ multiplex PCR, while TCRdb's copy carries only in-frame clones and drops some. Counted here are roughly 220,000 clones, 65% to 90% occurring once; the ten biggest clones make up about 1.4%. The V gene end was trimmed by 2 bases and the J gene end by 7 bases; junction bases not matched to a gene: 4. The V gene's germline CDR1 is LNHDA and CDR2 SQIVND (reference sequence). The CDR3 length is 13 residues. The table lists this clone with a few counts. The receptor's source is a middle-aged woman who had recovered from COVID-19. The material sequenced was peripheral blood. The chain links TRBV19 to TRBJ1-1; 7 bases are a match to TRBD1. CDR3 coding DNA: TGTGCCAGTAGTATACCGGGGGACAGTGAAGCTTTCTTT. Translated, it gives CASSIPGDSEAFF.